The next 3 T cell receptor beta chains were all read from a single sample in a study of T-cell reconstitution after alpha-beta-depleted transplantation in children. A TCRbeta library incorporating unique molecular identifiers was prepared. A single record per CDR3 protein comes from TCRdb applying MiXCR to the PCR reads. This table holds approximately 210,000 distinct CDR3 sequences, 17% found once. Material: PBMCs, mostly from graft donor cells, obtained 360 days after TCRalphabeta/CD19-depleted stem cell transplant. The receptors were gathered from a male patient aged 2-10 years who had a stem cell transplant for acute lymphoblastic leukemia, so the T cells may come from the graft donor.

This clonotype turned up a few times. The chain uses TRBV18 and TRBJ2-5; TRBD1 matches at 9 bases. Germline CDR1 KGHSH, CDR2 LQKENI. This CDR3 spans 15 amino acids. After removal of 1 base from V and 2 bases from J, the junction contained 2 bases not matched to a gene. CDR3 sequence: CASSPLGQGQETQYF. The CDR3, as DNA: TGTGCCAGCTCACCACTGGGACAGGGACAAGAGACCCAGTACTTC.

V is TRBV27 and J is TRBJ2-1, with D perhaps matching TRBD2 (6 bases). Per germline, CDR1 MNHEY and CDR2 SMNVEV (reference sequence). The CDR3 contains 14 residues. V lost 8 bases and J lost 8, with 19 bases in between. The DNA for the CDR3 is TGTGCCAGCGGGGACTCTGAAGGCCGCGATGAGCAGTTCTTC. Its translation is CASGDSEGRDEQFF.

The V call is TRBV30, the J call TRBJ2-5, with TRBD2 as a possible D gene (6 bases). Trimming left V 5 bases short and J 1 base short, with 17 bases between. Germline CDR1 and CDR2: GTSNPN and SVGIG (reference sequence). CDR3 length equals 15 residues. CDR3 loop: CAWGLTGVPQETQYF. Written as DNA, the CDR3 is TGTGCCTGGGGCCTTACGGGGGTCCCCCAAGAGACCCAGTACTTC.